Presented here are 21 T cell receptor beta chains from one specimen sequenced in a study of blood T cell repertoires in COVID-19. TCRdb's copy holds only in-frame clones and misses some; the assay was immunoSEQ multiplex PCR. The table lists almost 25,000 clones, roughly 94% of them singletons. Source material: peripheral blood. The receptors originated from a man in his 70s with active COVID-19.

The rearrangement links TRBV18 to TRBJ2-7, with a weak D call TRBD1 (6 bases). Germline V gene lookup returns CDR1 KGHSH and CDR2 LQKENI. This CDR3 has 13 amino acids. Trimming left V 6 bases short and J 3 bases short, with 12 bases between. The CDR3 nucleotides are TGTGCCAGCTCGCTGAACAGGGTCTACGAGCAGTACTTC. It specifies CASSLNRVYEQYF.

The V call is TRBV11-2, the J call TRBJ2-3; no firm D call. Germline V CDR1 and CDR2: SGHAT, FQNNGV. The CDR3 spans 14 residues. V lost 1 base to trimming and J lost 0 bases, with 5 bases between them. The CDR3 sequence: CASSLGTSTDTQYF. The CDR3 DNA follows: TGTGCCAGCAGCTTAGGTACTAGCACAGATACGCAGTATTTT.

V usage is TRBV3-1 (or the pseudogene TRBV3-2) and J usage is TRBJ2-1, with 8 nucleotides matching TRBD1. After removal of 4 bases from V and 6 bases from J, the junction contained 5 bases not matched to a gene. Germline loops: CDR1 LGHDT, CDR2 YNNKEL (reference sequence). The CDR3 length is 14 residues. This chain's CDR3 is CASSRRQGSNEQFF. The CDR3 DNA reads TGTGCCAGCAGCCGTAGACAGGGGAGCAATGAGCAGTTCTTC.

The chain recombines TRBV18 with TRBJ1-5, with 7 nucleotides matching TRBD1. This CDR3 has 13 residues. Germline CDR1 reads KGHSH; CDR2 reads LQKENI. With 3 bases clipped from V and 5 bases from J, the junction kept 1 base outside the gene matches. CDR3 in amino acids: CASSPTGDQPQHF. CDR3 nucleotides: TGTGCCAGCTCACCTACAGGGGATCAGCCCCAGCATTTT. Complete variable domain (other parts from reference TRBV18 and TRBJ1-5): NAGVMQNPRHLVRRRGQEARLRCSPMKGHSHVYWYRQLPEEGLKFMVYLQKENIIDESGMPKERFSAEFPKEGPSILRIQQVVRGDSAAYFCASSPTGDQPQHFGDGTRLSIL.

With regard to this clone: This sample also contains other DNA sequences that code for the same CDR3. This chain joins TRBV6-5 and TRBJ1-1; 9 bases are a match to TRBD1. The CDR3 has 14 amino acids. Germline trimming cut 2 bases from V and 6 bases from J; bases unmatched to any gene: 4. Germline values: CDR1 MNHEY, CDR2 SVGAGI. This chain's CDR3 is CASSYTGQGAEAFF. CDR3 DNA sequence: TGTGCCAGCAGTTACACGGGACAGGGAGCTGAAGCTTTCTTT.

The chain uses TRBV5-3 and TRBJ1-5; D is unclear. TRBV5-3 is known as an ORF, though its function is uncertain. This CDR3 has 12 residues. V was shortened by 2 bases and J by 6 bases, with 6 bases between the two germline ends. The CDR3 loop reads CARSFPFQPQHF. The CDR3 nucleotides are TGTGCCAGAAGCTTCCCTTTTCAGCCCCAGCATTTT.

The chain joins TRBV10-3 to TRBJ2-7; a possible D gene is TRBD2 (5 bases). This CDR3 is built from 14 residues. Trimming removed 5 bases at V and 7 bases at J, with 18 bases between. In germline, CDR1 is ENHRY, CDR2 SYGVKD. CDR3 protein: CAISPAVDRGEQYF. Here the CDR3 DNA reads TGTGCCATCAGTCCGGCCGTTGATCGGGGAGAGCAGTACTTC.

This chain connects TRBV12-3 or TRBV12-4 to TRBJ2-7, with D perhaps TRBD2 (5 bases). The CDR3 spans 13 residues. Trimming shortened V by 3 bases and J by 5 bases, and 11 bases separated the two germline ends. The CDR3 loop is CASSFGSADEQYF. Here the CDR3 DNA reads TGTGCCAGCAGTTTTGGTAGCGCAGACGAGCAGTACTTC.

The chain uses TRBV5-1 and TRBJ2-2; D may be TRBD1 (6 bases). Germline-derived CDR1 and CDR2 are SGHRS and YFSETQ. This CDR3 region has 18 residues. Trimming shortened V by 0 bases and J by 5 bases, and 20 bases separated the two germline ends. The CDR3 bases are TGCGCCAGCAGCTTGGCCCCGACAGGAGCCTTGACTACCGGGGAGCTGTTTTTT. Its translation: CASSLAPTGALTTGELFF.

The gene calls are TRBV18 and TRBJ2-7; 9 bases align to TRBD1. This CDR3 contains 14 residues. Germline V CDR1 and CDR2: KGHSH, LQKENI. V shed 6 bases and J 3 bases; nucleotides not matched to a gene: 6. The CDR3 DNA is TGTGCCAGCTCCCTCGGGACAGGGTTCTACGAGCAGTACTTC. It encodes CASSLGTGFYEQYF. Full variable domain (remainder filled in from reference TRBV18 and TRBJ2-7): NAGVMQNPRHLVRRRGQEARLRCSPMKGHSHVYWYRQLPEEGLKFMVYLQKENIIDESGMPKERFSAEFPKEGPSILRIQQVVRGDSAAYFCASSLGTGFYEQYFGPGTRLTVT.

This sequence joins TRBV7-9 and TRBJ2-1; TRBD2 matches 8 bases. After removal of 2 bases from V and 4 bases from J, the junction contained 1 base not matched to a gene. The CDR3 sequence is 14 residues long. Germline CDR1 SEHNR, CDR2 FQNEAQ (reference sequence). CDR3 bases: TGTGCCAGCAGCTTACCGGGGGGGTACAATGAGCAGTTCTTC. It codes for CASSLPGGYNEQFF.

The genes are TRBV18 and TRBJ2-1; 9 bases line up with TRBD2. The CDR3 spans 16 residues. The junction had 2 bases not matched to a gene; V was cut back by 0 bases and J by 2 bases. The V gene's germline CDR1 is KGHSH and CDR2 LQKENI. The CDR3 coding sequence is TGTGCCAGCTCACCACCTGGCGGGGGGGCCTACAATGAGCAGTTCTTC. This gives the protein CASSPPGGGAYNEQFF. The complete variable domain, with remaining parts taken from reference TRBV18 and TRBJ2-1, reads NAGVMQNPRHLVRRRGQEARLRCSPMKGHSHVYWYRQLPEEGLKFMVYLQKENIIDESGMPKERFSAEFPKEGPSILRIQQVVRGDSAAYFCASSPPGGGAYNEQFFGPGTRLTVL.

The chain uses TRBV28 and TRBJ1-5; possibly TRBD1 for D (6 bases). The CDR3 spans 20 residues. Trimming cost V 2 bases and J 4 bases, with 27 bases left between them. Per the germline V gene, CDR1 is MDHEN and CDR2 is SYDVKM. The CDR3 DNA sequence: TGTGCCAGCAGTTTAGCCCCAACCTTCGGCGACAGGATGGGGAATCAGCCCCAGCATTTT. Its protein product is CASSLAPTFGDRMGNQPQHF.

This sequence joins TRBV9 and TRBJ2-7; D possibly corresponds to TRBD2 (5 bases). Germline-derived CDR1 and CDR2 are SGDLS and YYNGEE. There are 15 residues in the CDR3. V was trimmed by 2 bases and J by 0 bases, leaving 12 bases between them. The CDR3 protein is CASSVQAVSSYEQYF. CDR3 coding DNA: TGTGCCAGCAGCGTGCAAGCGGTGAGCTCCTACGAGCAGTACTTC.

In this sample, this clone turned up once. The CDR3 nucleotides are TGTGCCAGCAGTGACAGGGGCAGTCGCTATGGCTACACCTTC. It encodes CASSDRGSRYGYTF. J is TRBJ1-2 and V is TRBV6-1; TRBD1 might be the D (6 bases). Trimming took 3 bases from V and 4 from J, leaving 12 bases between them. Per germline, CDR1 MNHNS and CDR2 SASEGT. The CDR3 contains 14 residues.

This clone was counted a single time. The V and J genes are TRBV24-1 and TRBJ2-5, with 8 bases fitting TRBD2. Germline V gene lookup returns CDR1 KGHDR and CDR2 SFDVKD. After removal of 1 base from V and 5 bases from J, the junction contained 5 bases not matched to a gene. CDR3 length: 15 amino acids. The CDR3 DNA reads TGTGCCACCAGTGATTTTGGACGGGAGGGGGAGACCCAGTACTTC. Translating gives CATSDFGREGETQYF.

This chain joins TRBV6-5 and TRBJ2-7; 7 bases fit TRBD1. CDR1 is MNHEY, CDR2 SVGAGI, per germline. Trimming at V came to 6 bases and at J to 0 bases, leaving 8 bases not matched to a gene. There are 15 residues in the CDR3. The CDR3 region is CASRGWGQPSYEQYF. CDR3 in DNA: TGTGCCAGCAGGGGTTGGGGACAGCCCTCCTACGAGCAGTACTTC.

The rearrangement uses TRBV28 and TRBJ1-1; D may be TRBD1 (6 bases). The V gene's germline CDR1 is MDHEN and CDR2 SYDVKM. V gave up 2 bases and J gave up 10 bases, with 11 bases separating them. The CDR3 covers 12 residues. The CDR3 DNA reads as TGTGCCAGCAGTTTAGCAACAGGGTCAGCTTTCTTT. Its translation is CASSLATGSAFF. The entire variable domain, with the rest obtained from reference TRBV28 and TRBJ1-1, is as follows: DVKVTQSSRYLVKRTGEKVFLECVQDMDHENMFWYRQDPGLGLRLIYFSYDVKMKEKGDIPEGYSVSREKKERFSLILESASTNQTSMYLCASSLATGSAFFGQGTRLTVV.

The chain carries TRBV11-1 and TRBJ2-3; 8 bases line up with TRBD1. The V gene end was trimmed by 3 bases and the J gene end by 2 bases; junction bases not matched to a gene: 7. The CDR3 consists of 16 residues. Germline CDR1 and CDR2: SGHAT and FQDESV (reference sequence). In DNA, the CDR3 is TGTGCCAGCAGCTTCACCGGGACAGGACCCACAGATACGCAGTATTTT. Encoded protein: CASSFTGTGPTDTQYF.

Regarding this clone: Within the sample, other DNA sequences also encode this same CDR3. The chain employs TRBV3-1 (or the pseudogene TRBV3-2) and TRBJ1-1; D possibly corresponds to TRBD1 (5 bases). The CDR3 is 11 residues long. Germline CDR1 and CDR2: LGHDT and YNNKEL (reference sequence). V was trimmed by 6 bases and J by 5 bases, leaving 7 bases between them. The CDR3 region is CASRGGTEAFF. For the CDR3, the DNA is TGTGCCAGCAGGGGGGGTACTGAAGCTTTCTTT.

The chain employs TRBV2 and TRBJ1-5; D perhaps matches TRBD1 (5 bases). This CDR3 has 14 residues. Trimming took off 6 bases at V and 1 base at J, with 10 bases between the two ends. Looked up from germline, CDR1 is SNHLY and CDR2 is FYNNEI. The CDR3 reads CASSMGGSNQPQHF. CDR3 coding DNA: TGTGCCAGCAGCATGGGGGGGAGCAATCAGCCCCAGCATTTT.